This entry lists 32 T cell receptor beta chains sequenced from one sample in a study of T cell changes during pregnancy in multiple sclerosis. The assay was immunoSEQ multiplex PCR, and TCRdb's table has in-frame clones only and misses some. The sample has about 69,000 clones, 90% to 95% seen once. This specimen consisted of CD4+ T cells from peripheral blood mononuclear cells, obtained in the third trimester of pregnancy. These receptors were collected from a female donor in good health, enrolled as a control in a pregnancy study.

The chain couples TRBV5-4 to TRBJ2-1, with TRBD2 identical over 8 bases. This CDR3 is 16 amino acids long. Germline lookup yields CDR1 SGHNT and CDR2 YYREEE (reference sequence). V lost 4 bases, J lost 2 bases, and 8 bases stayed unmatched. The CDR3 reads CASSVISGGPYNEQFF. As DNA, the CDR3 is TGTGCCAGCAGCGTGATTTCGGGGGGGCCCTACAATGAGCAGTTCTTC.

This clone was seen once. The chain carries TRBV9 and TRBJ2-1; 9 nucleotides match TRBD2. CDR1 and CDR2 (germline): SGDLS, YYNGEE. This CDR3 has 15 amino acids. V dropped 3 bases and J dropped 10; count of bases not matched to a gene: 11. CDR3 sequence (DNA): TGTGCCAGCAGCGCCGAGACTAGCGGCGGAACGGAGCAGTTCTTC. This gives the protein CASSAETSGGTEQFF.

The genes are TRBV21-1 and TRBJ2-5; the table's D call, TRBD1, was not checked against the DNA. TRBV21-1 is designated a pseudogene. The CDR3 runs 16 residues. This CDR3 is CASSKGIRGRGETQYF. CDR3 nucleotide sequence: TGTGCCAGCAGCAAAGGTATCAGGGGGCGCGGAGAGACCCAGTACTTC.

The chain has TRBV2 and TRBJ1-2, with D perhaps TRBD1 (6 bases). Deletions cut 4 bases from V and 13 bases from J, with 13 bases between. The CDR3 consists of 11 residues. CDR1 is SNHLY, CDR2 FYNNEI, per germline. In DNA, the CDR3 is TGTGCCAGCAGTGTTCAGTGGGGGCCCACCTTC. Residues: CASSVQWGPTF.

Concerning this clone itself: Other DNA variants within this sample encode the same CDR3. V usage is TRBV6-5 and J usage is TRBJ2-7, with TRBD1 identical over 7 bases. The CDR3 covers 14 residues. Germline CDR1 is MNHEY and CDR2 is SVGAGI. V shed 6 bases and J 5 bases; nucleotides not matched to a gene: 10. This chain's CDR3 is CASSPTTGKNEQYF. The CDR3 nucleotides read TGTGCCAGCAGCCCGACGACAGGGAAGAACGAGCAGTACTTC.

The chain carries TRBV4-2 and TRBJ2-1; 7 bases agree with TRBD1. Germline V gives CDR1 LGHNA, CDR2 YNFKEQ. This CDR3 has 15 residues. V shed 3 bases and J 2 bases; nucleotides not matched to a gene: 4. This chain's CDR3 is CASSHPQGAYNEQFF. In nucleotides, the CDR3 is TGTGCCAGCAGCCATCCCCAGGGGGCCTACAATGAGCAGTTCTTC.

The chain recombines TRBV6-5 with TRBJ2-1, with D tentatively TRBD1 (6 bases). V lost 7 bases, J lost 10 bases, and 17 bases lay in between. Per the germline V gene, CDR1 is MNHEY and CDR2 is SVGAGI. The length of the CDR3 is 13 residues. CDR3 DNA sequence: TGTGCCAGCACCGCGACAGGCCCCGTAGAGCAGTTCTTC. This codes for CASTATGPVEQFF.

The chain recombines TRBV4-2 with TRBJ2-7; 8 bases are shared with TRBD1. This CDR3 spans 16 amino acids. Germline V gene sequence: CDR1 LGHNA, CDR2 YNFKEQ. J was trimmed by 1 base and V by 1 base; bases with no gene match: 6. CDR3 coding DNA: TGTGCCAGCAGCCAAGTAGGACAGGGAGTGTCCTACGAGCAGTACTTC. It yields the protein CASSQVGQGVSYEQYF.

The chain combines TRBV19 with TRBJ2-5; D may be TRBD2 (6 bases). Germline assignment: CDR1 LNHDA and CDR2 SQIVND (reference sequence). CDR3 length equals 13 residues. V lost 2 bases and J lost 10, with 14 bases in between. The CDR3 sequence: CASSISHSGDQYF. DNA for the CDR3: TGTGCCAGTAGTATATCCCATTCGGGGGACCAGTACTTC.

V usage is TRBV10-3 and J usage is TRBJ1-2, with 10 bases aligning to TRBD1. CDR1 is ENHRY, CDR2 SYGVKD, per germline. Germline trimming cut 7 bases from V and 8 bases from J; bases unmatched to any gene: 10. CDR3 length: 14 residues. CDR3 sequence reads: CAITGTGEGFGYTF. CDR3 sequence (DNA): TGTGCCATCACCGGGACAGGGGAAGGATTCGGCTACACCTTC.

The CDR3 reads CASRAGTVEKLFF. In nucleotides, the CDR3 is TGTGCCAGCAGGGCCGGGACAGTTGAAAAACTGTTTTTT. The chain has TRBV27 and TRBJ1-4; 7 bases align to TRBD1. Germline CDR1 is MNHEY and CDR2 is SMNVEV (reference sequence). Trimming at V came to 6 bases and at J to 7 bases, leaving 5 bases not matched to a gene. The CDR3 is made up of 13 amino acids. The variable domain in full, with the rest retrieved from reference TRBV27 and TRBJ1-4, is EAQVTQNPRYLITVTGKKLTVTCSQNMNHEYMSWYRQDPGLGLRQIYYSMNVEVTDKGDVPEGYKVSRKEKRNFPLILESPSPNQTSLYFCASRAGTVEKLFFGSGTQLSVL.

The V and J genes are TRBV6-6 and TRBJ1-4, with D tentatively TRBD1 (5 bases). The germline V gene has CDR1 MNHNY and CDR2 SVGAGI (reference sequence). V was shortened by 7 bases and J by 5 bases, with 17 bases between the two germline ends. This CDR3 is 15 amino acids long. DNA for the CDR3: TGTGCCAGCAACTCAGCCGGGACTCGAAATGAAAAACTGTTTTTT. Its protein product is CASNSAGTRNEKLFF.

The chain links TRBV5-4 to TRBJ1-5, with D unclear. The CDR3 consists of 12 residues. Germline V gives CDR1 SGHNT, CDR2 YYREEE (reference sequence). V was cut by 4 bases and J by 3 bases, with 5 bases left in between. Written as DNA, the CDR3 is TGTGCCAGCAGCCTTAACAATCAGCCCCAGCATTTT. It encodes CASSLNNQPQHF.

The chain links TRBV7-9 to TRBJ2-7; D not certain. The CDR3 spans 12 residues. CDR1 and CDR2 from the germline V gene are SEHNR and FQNEAQ (reference sequence). Trimming cost V 5 bases and J 3 bases, with 8 bases left between them. CDR3 nucleotides: TGTGCCAGCAGCCTAAATTTCTACGAGCAGTACTTC. Amino acid sequence: CASSLNFYEQYF.

The V gene is TRBV7-3, the J gene TRBJ2-7; D may be TRBD2 (5 bases). Trimming took 5 bases from V and 5 from J, leaving 13 bases between them. Germline V gene sequence: CDR1 SGHTA, CDR2 FQGTGA. The CDR3 contains 13 residues. The CDR3 DNA is TGTGCCAGCAGCGCGGGTCCGGCGGACGAGCAGTACTTC. This sequence encodes CASSAGPADEQYF. Complete variable domain (other parts from reference TRBV7-3 and TRBJ2-7): GAGVSQTPSNKVTEKGKYVELRCDPISGHTALYWYRQSLGQGPEFLIYFQGTGAADDSGLPNDRFFAVRPEGSVSTLKIQRTERGDSAVYLCASSAGPADEQYFGPGTRLTVT.

The chain is built from TRBV11-2 and TRBJ2-3; 13 nucleotides match TRBD2. Germline lookup yields CDR1 SGHAT and CDR2 FQNNGV. V shed 6 bases, J shed 2 bases, and the junction held 5 bases outside the gene matches. This CDR3 contains 16 residues. CDR3 DNA sequence: TGTGCCAGCAGTCGACTAGCGGGGGGTATCACAGATACGCAGTATTTT. Its translation: CASSRLAGGITDTQYF.

The gene calls are TRBV6-1 and TRBJ2-2; possible D gene TRBD1, 5 bases. Trimming took 4 bases from V and 5 from J, leaving 8 bases between them. CDR1 MNHNS and CDR2 SASEGT come from the germline V gene. There are 13 residues in the CDR3. CDR3 residues: CASSVPGTGELFF. The CDR3 DNA is TGTGCCAGCAGTGTACCAGGGACCGGGGAGCTGTTTTTT.

This clone has a single count. The chain combines TRBV6-5 with TRBJ2-7, with 8 bases matching TRBD1. V dropped 6 bases and J dropped 3; count of bases not matched to a gene: 7. The CDR3 consists of 14 residues. Germline CDR1 MNHEY, CDR2 SVGAGI. The CDR3 nucleotides are TGTGCCAGCAGCCGCCGGGACAGGAGCTACGAGCAGTACTTC. This sequence encodes CASSRRDRSYEQYF.

This sequence joins TRBV5-8 and TRBJ2-4; TRBD1 matches 8 bases. CDR1 is SGHTS, CDR2 YDEGEE, per germline. Unmatched junction bases numbered 8, after V lost 9 bases and J lost 0 bases. The CDR3 length is 15 residues. Written as DNA, the CDR3 is TGTGCCACCAGGGACAGGCTTTTAGCCAAAAACATTCAGTACTTC. Its protein is CATRDRLLAKNIQYF.

The CDR3 coding sequence is TGTGCCAGCAGCCGGCTCGGGTACTCTGGAAACACCATATATTTT. Its translation is CASSRLGYSGNTIYF. The chain combines TRBV7-6 with TRBJ1-3; no clear D gene. The CDR3 has 15 amino acids. Germline CDR1 and CDR2: SGHVS and FNYEAQ. V was trimmed by 5 bases and J by 0 bases, leaving 11 bases between them.

This chain joins TRBV9 and TRBJ1-2, with D possibly being TRBD1 (6 bases). The length of the CDR3 is 12 residues. The germline gives CDR1 SGDLS, CDR2 YYNGEE. The V gene lost 3 bases and the J gene lost 8 bases, with 11 bases spanning the gap. The DNA of the CDR3 is TGTGCCAGCAGCGGGTACCAGGGGGGCTACACCTTC. Translating it yields CASSGYQGGYTF.

This clone came up a few times. The chain has TRBV5-1 and TRBJ1-1; possibly TRBD1 for D (6 bases). This CDR3 spans 15 amino acids. CDR1 is SGHRS, CDR2 YFSETQ, per germline. V lost 4 bases, J lost 1 base, and 14 bases lay in between. This CDR3 is CASSLQGAANTEAFF. The CDR3 DNA sequence: TGCGCCAGCAGCCTACAGGGAGCGGCGAACACTGAAGCTTTCTTT.

This rearrangement joins TRBV5-1 to TRBJ1-5; D is possibly TRBD1 (6 bases). From germline, CDR1 is SGHRS and CDR2 YFSETQ. The CDR3 spans 15 residues. Trimming took off 4 bases at V and 6 bases at J, with 17 bases between the two ends. The CDR3 nucleotides read TGCGCCAGCAGCCCAGGCGCAGGGGAGGGTCAGCCCCAGCATTTT. Translation: CASSPGAGEGQPQHF.

The chain employs TRBV2 and TRBJ1-6; the match to TRBD1 covers 8 bases. This CDR3 region has 14 residues. Trimming took 8 bases from V and 10 from J; bases not matched to a gene: 10. Germline assignment: CDR1 SNHLY and CDR2 FYNNEI. DNA for the CDR3: TGTGCCAGCGAGATGACAGGGGTACAGTCACCCCTCCACTTT. Translated: CASEMTGVQSPLHF.

V and J are TRBV5-6 and TRBJ2-7, with 7 bases fitting TRBD1. Germline V gives CDR1 SGHDT, CDR2 YYEEEE. V dropped 4 bases and J dropped 2; count of bases not matched to a gene: 9. There are 15 residues in the CDR3. The CDR3 bases are TGTGCCAGCAGCGCTACAGGGGATCCCGCCTACGAGCAGTACTTC. This sequence encodes CASSATGDPAYEQYF.

A single count supports this clone. The genes are TRBV7-2 and TRBJ2-7; unclear D gene. CDR1 and CDR2 (germline): SGHTA, FQGNSA. The CDR3 sequence is 14 residues long. The V end lost 1 base, the J end lost 0 bases, and 7 bases lay between the germline ends. Here the CDR3 reads CASSLGSSSYEQYF. In DNA, the CDR3 is TGTGCCAGCAGCTTAGGTAGCTCCTCCTACGAGCAGTACTTC.

The V and J genes are TRBV9 and TRBJ1-1; 7 bases fit TRBD1. The germline V gene encodes CDR1 SGDLS and CDR2 YYNGEE. The V segment lost 7 bases and the J segment 0 bases; nucleotides outside the gene matches: 9. The CDR3 loop spans 15 amino acids. CDR3 region: CASARGQAMNTEAFF. CDR3 in DNA: TGTGCCAGCGCTAGGGGGCAGGCAATGAACACTGAAGCTTTCTTT. Full variable domain (remainder filled in from reference TRBV9 and TRBJ1-1): DSGVTQTPKHLITATGQRVTLRCSPRSGDLSVYWYQQSLDQGLQFLIQYYNGEERAKGNILERFSAQQFPDLHSELNLSSLELGDSALYFCASARGQAMNTEAFFGQGTRLTVV.

The genes are TRBV7-2 and TRBJ2-3; 9 positions match TRBD1. J gave up 3 bases and V 6 bases, and 13 bases lay outside the gene matches. The germline V gene encodes CDR1 SGHTA and CDR2 FQGNSA. This CDR3 spans 17 amino acids. The CDR3 sequence: CASRSGTGMGRTDTQYF. DNA for the CDR3: TGTGCCAGCAGGTCCGGGACAGGGATGGGCAGGACAGATACGCAGTATTTT.

V and J are TRBV6-1 and TRBJ1-5, with D tentatively TRBD1 (6 bases). Looked up from germline, CDR1 is MNHNS and CDR2 is SASEGT. Trimming cost V 7 bases and J 7 bases, with 11 bases left between them. This CDR3 is built from 12 residues. The CDR3 coding sequence is TGTGCCAGCACTGTACAGGGCCAGCCCCAGCATTTT. It specifies CASTVQGQPQHF.

CDR3 nucleotide sequence: TGTGCCATCAGTGGTACGGGGTGGAACACTGAAGCTTTCTTT. Translated, it gives CAISGTGWNTEAFF. This sequence joins TRBV10-3 and TRBJ1-1; D call uncertain. CDR1 and CDR2 from the germline V gene are ENHRY and SYGVKD. This CDR3 has 14 amino acids. With 4 bases removed from V and 1 base from J, the gap between germline ends came to 10 bases.

J is TRBJ1-4 and V is TRBV29-1; D gene ambiguous. The V end lost 4 bases, the J end lost 0 bases, and 9 bases lay between the germline ends. From germline, CDR1 is SQVTM and CDR2 ANQGSEA. This CDR3 is 14 amino acids long. The CDR3 loop reads CSVAPQATNEKLFF. DNA of the CDR3: TGCAGCGTTGCTCCGCAGGCAACTAATGAAAAACTGTTTTTT.

V gene TRBV14 combines with J gene TRBJ1-2; 7 nucleotides agree with TRBD1. The CDR3 loop spans 15 amino acids. Unmatched junction bases numbered 7, after V lost 4 bases and J lost 2 bases. CDR1 and CDR2 (germline): SGHDN, FVKESK. The CDR3 is CASSLTGTENYGYTF. The CDR3 nucleotides are TGTGCCAGCAGCCTGACCGGGACAGAGAACTATGGCTACACCTTC.